A single sample gave rise to the 27 T cell receptor beta chains below, sequenced in a study of T cells in Graves' hyperthyroidism and ophthalmopathy. Amplified regions were TCR beta CDR3 sequences from RNA transcripts. The HTBI primer set served for first-round RT-PCR of the TCR CDR3. MiXCR, applied by TCRdb to the multiplex PCR reads, yields one record per CDR3 protein. This table holds about 210,000 distinct CDR3 sequences, 17% found once. Sequenced input: blood. Receptors were obtained from a man in his forties or fifties with Graves' hyperthyroidism.

This clonotype was observed a handful of times. J is TRBJ1-2 and V is TRBV30, with D maybe TRBD1 (6 bases). This CDR3 region has 16 residues. Between the trimmed V and J ends, which lost 5 bases and 2 bases, there was a span of 21 bases. Germline CDR1 reads GTSNPN; CDR2 reads SVGIG (reference sequence). The CDR3 loop is CAWGGPEDKVNYGYTF. For the CDR3, the DNA is TGTGCCTGGGGGGGCCCGGAGGACAAAGTCAACTATGGCTACACCTTC.

The table lists this clonotype with many counts. This sequence joins TRBV7-3 and TRBJ2-3; TRBD2 matches at 7 bases. This CDR3 has 15 residues. V lost 0 bases, J lost 1 base, and 1 base stayed unmatched. The germline V gene has CDR1 SGHTA and CDR2 FQGTGA. CDR3 sequence reads: CASSLTGGGTDTQYF. For the CDR3, the DNA is TGTGCCAGCAGCTTAACGGGAGGGGGCACAGATACGCAGTATTTT.

The table lists this clonotype with many counts. The chain has TRBV18 and TRBJ2-1, with 10 positions matching TRBD2. CDR1 is KGHSH and CDR2 is LQKENI in the germline V gene. The CDR3 runs 15 residues. The V segment lost 5 bases and the J segment 4 bases; nucleotides outside the gene matches: 5. The chain's CDR3 is CASSDLAGDYNEQFF. DNA for the CDR3: TGTGCCAGCTCAGATCTAGCGGGAGATTACAATGAGCAGTTCTTC.

This clonotype has ten or more counts. The chain employs TRBV12-3 or TRBV12-4 and TRBJ2-5; D perhaps matches TRBD2 (5 bases). CDR3 size: 11 residues. The germline V and J ends were trimmed by 6 bases and 9 bases, with 11 bases remaining between them. DNA for the CDR3: TGTGCCAGCAGCGGGAACCGGGCCCAGTACTTC. Translated, it gives CASSGNRAQYF.

This clonotype was recorded at least ten times. This chain joins TRBV27 and TRBJ2-1, with a possible D match to TRBD2 (6 bases). The germline V gene has CDR1 MNHEY and CDR2 SMNVEV (reference sequence). The CDR3 sequence is 15 residues long. V was pared by 2 bases and J by 3 bases, with 11 bases between. CDR3 coding DNA: TGTGCCAGCAGTTTACGGGCGGAGGGCTACAATGAGCAGTTCTTC. This encodes CASSLRAEGYNEQFF.

The CDR3 spells CASSLLLQGAPDERYF. In DNA, the CDR3 is TGTGCCAGCAGTTTACTCTTACAGGGGGCCCCAGATGAACGGTACTTC. The chain recombines TRBV12-3 or TRBV12-4 with TRBJ2-4, with TRBD1 identical over 9 bases. Trimming cost V 2 bases and J 15 bases; bases outside gene matches: 17. The CDR3 totals 16 residues.

The sample holds a few counts of this clonotype. This sequence joins TRBV5-4 and TRBJ2-7; 12 bases are a match to TRBD1. J was trimmed by 3 bases and V by 5 bases; bases with no gene match: 6. Germline loops: CDR1 SGHNT, CDR2 YYREEE (reference sequence). The CDR3 length is 15 residues. Here the CDR3 reads CASRTGQGASYEQYF. CDR3 nucleotides: TGTGCCAGCAGGACGGGACAGGGGGCCAGCTACGAGCAGTACTTC.

This clonotype was detected ten times or more. The V and J genes are TRBV28 and TRBJ2-3, with TRBD2 matching 7 bases. The CDR3 consists of 18 residues. Unmatched junction bases numbered 20, after V lost 5 bases and J lost 6 bases. Germline V gives CDR1 MDHEN, CDR2 SYDVKM. CDR3 residues: CASSPPAGDPTRPDTQYF. The CDR3 DNA follows: TGTGCCAGCAGTCCCCCTGCGGGAGACCCTACCAGGCCGGATACGCAGTATTTT.

The chain links TRBV24-1 to TRBJ2-1, with D perhaps TRBD2 (5 bases). The V end lost 3 bases, the J end lost 0 bases, and 8 bases lay between the germline ends. The CDR3 consists of 15 residues. The germline V gene encodes CDR1 KGHDR and CDR2 SFDVKD. CDR3 in DNA: TGTGCCACCAGTGATCTGAGGGTCTCCTACAATGAGCAGTTCTTC. Protein product: CATSDLRVSYNEQFF.

This clonotype was detected a few times. The chain carries TRBV10-3 and TRBJ1-5; perhaps TRBD1 as D (5 bases). The CDR3 runs 13 residues. Trimming removed 4 bases at V and 5 bases at J, with 9 bases between. CDR1 ENHRY and CDR2 SYGVKD come from the germline V gene. CDR3 DNA sequence: TGTGCCATCAGTGGACAGCAAGATCAGCCCCAGCATTTT. Translation gives CAISGQQDQPQHF.

As to this clonotype: The CDR3 end shows no conserved phenylalanine or tryptophan, and so a read error is likely. The V and J genes are TRBV30 and TRBJ2-7; tentative D call: TRBD1 (5 bases). V was pared by 2 bases and J by 3 bases, with 14 bases between. From germline, CDR1 is GTSNPN and CDR2 SVGIG (reference sequence). This CDR3 spans 14 amino acids. The DNA of the CDR3 is TGTGCCTGGAGTAGGTCGACAGCTCTCTACGAGCAGTACCTC. Residues: CAWSRSTALYEQYL.

This clonotype was observed a handful of times. The rearrangement uses TRBV10-3 and TRBJ2-1, with 11 bases lining up with TRBD1. V lost 6 bases to trimming and J lost 8 bases; unmatched junction nucleotides: 12. The CDR3 consists of 16 residues. Germline CDR1 and CDR2: ENHRY and SYGVKD. For the CDR3, the DNA is TGTGCCATCAGCGAAACCGGGACAGGGGGATTCTATGAGCAGTTCTTC. Amino acid sequence: CAISETGTGGFYEQFF.

This clonotype showed up many times. The gene calls are TRBV6-1 and TRBJ2-1; weak D call: TRBD1 (6 bases). Deletions cut 3 bases from V and 3 bases from J, with 18 bases between. CDR1 and CDR2 (germline): MNHNS, SASEGT. The CDR3 totals 17 residues. CDR3 sequence: CASSDGPAVRGYNEQFF. As DNA, the CDR3 is TGTGCCAGCAGTGATGGCCCGGCGGTCAGGGGCTACAATGAGCAGTTCTTC.

The V and J genes are TRBV6-1 and TRBJ1-3, with 8 bases aligning to TRBD1. Germline V gives CDR1 MNHNS, CDR2 SASEGT. CDR3 length: 15 residues. The junction had 8 bases not matched to a gene; V was cut back by 6 bases and J by 4 bases. CDR3: CASRPTRTGGNTIYF. The DNA for the CDR3 is TGTGCCAGCAGGCCCACTCGGACAGGGGGAAACACCATATATTTT.

The J gene is TRBJ1-4, the V gene TRBV7-3, with 7 positions matching TRBD1. V gave up 5 bases and J gave up 4 bases; unmatched junction bases: 13. This CDR3 spans 17 amino acids. Germline V gene data show CDR1 as SGHTA and CDR2 as FQGTGA. CDR3 protein: CASSPPPVGQYNEKLFF. As DNA, the CDR3 is TGTGCCAGCAGCCCACCTCCGGTGGGACAGTATAATGAAAAACTGTTTTTT.

This clonotype was found many times. This chain uses TRBV18 with TRBJ1-1; the match to TRBD1 covers 8 bases. The CDR3 spans 15 residues. Germline V lookup: CDR1 KGHSH, CDR2 LQKENI. V shed 6 bases and J 1 base; nucleotides not matched to a gene: 7. CDR3 coding DNA: TGTGCCAGCTCGGCGACAGGGGTGACGAACACTGAAGCTTTCTTT. This sequence encodes CASSATGVTNTEAFF.

This clonotype was found many times. V is TRBV2 and J is TRBJ1-1; D not certain. V gave up 3 bases and J gave up 3 bases, with 11 bases separating them. CDR1 is SNHLY and CDR2 is FYNNEI in the germline V gene. The CDR3 runs 14 residues. CDR3 in DNA: TGTGCCAGCAGTGAGATGGCGACGGACACTGAAGCTTTCTTT. This gives the protein CASSEMATDTEAFF.

This clonotype was picked up many times. The genes are TRBV20-1 and TRBJ2-1; a possible D gene is TRBD2 (5 bases). Looked up from germline, CDR1 is DFQATT and CDR2 is SNEGSKA (reference sequence). This CDR3 is built from 10 residues. The ends were cut back, 8 bases at V and 6 bases at J, with 8 bases in the middle. The CDR3 protein is CSPLANEQFF. In DNA form, the CDR3 reads TGCAGTCCCCTAGCCAATGAGCAGTTCTTC.

This clonotype appeared many times. J is TRBJ2-7 and V is TRBV2; possible D gene TRBD2, 6 bases. V was clipped by 3 bases and J by 6 bases, with 12 bases between them. The CDR3 contains 13 residues. Per germline, CDR1 SNHLY and CDR2 FYNNEI. The CDR3: CASSEGRGFEQYF. The DNA for the CDR3 is TGTGCCAGCAGTGAGGGTCGGGGGTTCGAGCAGTACTTC.

V is TRBV10-3 and J is TRBJ2-5; D unresolved. The V gene's germline CDR1 is ENHRY and CDR2 SYGVKD. The CDR3 is 14 residues long. V was shortened by 0 bases and J by 4 bases, with 9 bases between the two germline ends. CDR3 sequence: CAISESIGVETQYF. The CDR3 bases are TGTGCCATCAGTGAGTCGATTGGGGTAGAGACCCAGTACTTC.

This clonotype came up once. The chain is built from TRBV20-1 and TRBJ1-2; D uncertain. The CDR3 loop spans 11 amino acids. V was shortened by 7 bases and J by 5 bases, with 11 bases between the two germline ends. Germline-derived CDR1 and CDR2 are DFQATT and SNEGSKA (reference sequence). The CDR3 nucleotides are TGCAGTGTAATCAAAGGGTATGGCTACACCTTC. It specifies CSVIKGYGYTF.

This clonotype has at least ten counts. The V gene is TRBV7-9, the J gene TRBJ2-6; D remains ambiguous. V was cut by 4 bases and J by 13 bases, with 14 bases left in between. The germline V gene encodes CDR1 SEHNR and CDR2 FQNEAQ (reference sequence). The CDR3 is 13 residues long. The CDR3 spells CASSSGSAEVLTF. The CDR3 coding sequence is TGTGCCAGCAGCTCCGGATCTGCAGAGGTCCTGACTTTC.

This clonotype was seen a handful of times. The J gene is TRBJ2-1, the V gene TRBV6-2 or TRBV6-3; 9 bases agree with TRBD1. The CDR3 consists of 15 residues. Per the germline V gene, CDR1 is MNHEY and CDR2 is SVGEGT. Trimming took 6 bases from V and 5 from J; bases not matched to a gene: 8. DNA of the CDR3: TGTGCCAGCAGCCTTAGGACAGGGGTAAACAATGAGCAGTTCTTC. This gives the protein CASSLRTGVNNEQFF.

This clonotype was observed at least ten times. The chain links TRBV20-1 to TRBJ2-3; D perhaps matches TRBD2 (6 bases). This CDR3 has 11 amino acids. Trimming pared 5 bases from V and 9 bases from J, leaving 12 bases between. Germline-derived CDR1 and CDR2 are DFQATT and SNEGSKA (reference sequence). CDR3 protein: CSARDSRTQYF. The DNA for the CDR3 is TGCAGTGCTCGGGACTCTCGAACGCAGTATTTT.

This clonotype was counted many times. The chain combines TRBV2 with TRBJ1-6; D uncertain. The CDR3 extends over 13 amino acids. V was cut by 6 bases and J by 9 bases, with 12 bases left in between. Per germline, CDR1 SNHLY and CDR2 FYNNEI. The CDR3 region is CASRQSTSSPLHF. CDR3 DNA: TGTGCCAGCAGACAGAGCACCTCTTCACCCCTCCACTTT.

Points on this clonotype: The germline gene is not matched at one end of the junction; a read error may be the cause. The chain employs TRBV4-1 and TRBJ2-1; D tentatively fits TRBD1 or TRBD2 (7 bases each). This CDR3 contains 17 residues. CDR1 and CDR2 (germline): MGHRA, YSYEKL. The CDR3 coding sequence is TGTGCCAGCAGCCCAAATAAGGGAGGGGGCCTGGGCAATGAGCAGTTCTTC. The encoded protein is CASSPNKGGGLGNEQFF.

This clonotype was recorded at least ten times. V gene TRBV24-1 combines with J gene TRBJ2-3, with 8 bases that match TRBD1. This CDR3 comprises 15 residues. Germline CDR1 and CDR2: KGHDR and SFDVKD. With V trimmed by 4 bases and J by 4 bases, 6 bases remained unmatched. The CDR3, as DNA: TGTGCCACCAGTGACCGCGACAGGGGACCAGATACGCAGTATTTT. It is translated as CATSDRDRGPDTQYF.